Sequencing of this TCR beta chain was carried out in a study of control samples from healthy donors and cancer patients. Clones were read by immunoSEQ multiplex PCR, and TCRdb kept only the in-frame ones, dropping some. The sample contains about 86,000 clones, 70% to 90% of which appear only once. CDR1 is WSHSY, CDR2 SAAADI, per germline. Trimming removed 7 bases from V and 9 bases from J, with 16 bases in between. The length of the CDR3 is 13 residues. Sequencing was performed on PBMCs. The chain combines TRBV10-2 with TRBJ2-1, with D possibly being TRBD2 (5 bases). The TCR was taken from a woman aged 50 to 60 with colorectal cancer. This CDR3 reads CASTRGRGGEQFF. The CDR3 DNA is TGCGCCAGCACCCGAGGTCGGGGTGGTGAGCAGTTCTTC.